This T cell receptor beta chain comes out of a study of T cells in pancreatic ductal adenocarcinoma. Surgery without prior neoadjuvant therapy was the treatment of the selected pancreatic ductal adenocarcinoma patients. This table comes from immunoSEQ multiplex PCR, and its TCRdb copy is limited to in-frame clones, with some not included. The table records roughly 5,000 clones, around three quarters of them present only once. The CDR3 sequence is 13 residues long. Trimming removed 2 bases at V and 2 bases at J, with 7 bases between. CDR1 SGHTA and CDR2 FQGNSA come from the germline V gene. General study points: Comparisons of tumor and blood clonality may show falsely lower tumor diversity. Mean clonality was around 0.1 in tumors and roughly 0.066 in blood, not significantly different. Results skew toward the minority of patients with early-stage disease. Unique clonotypes were 7 to 9-fold more numerous in blood than in tumor.

This clone was found once. Its antigen is as yet unknown. This TCR derives from a human donor with pancreatic ductal adenocarcinoma. This rearrangement joins TRBV7-2 to TRBJ2-7; D gene uncertain. The specimen sequenced was pancreatic tumor tissue. This CDR3 reads CASSLYNPYEQYF. CDR3 coding DNA: TGTGCCAGCAGCTTATACAACCCCTACGAGCAGTACTTC.